This TCR beta chain was documented in a study of blood T cell repertoires in COVID-19. Overall study context: The origin of the acute and convalescent COVID-19 samples was the United States, Italy and Spain.

V shed 3 bases and J shed 7 bases, with 18 bases lying between them. The length of the CDR3 is 15 residues. CDR1 and CDR2 (germline): LNHDA, SQIVND (reference sequence). Assay: immunoSEQ multiplex PCR; the TCRdb copy retains only in-frame clones and omits some. The sample has 150,000 to 200,000 clones, about nine tenths seen once. This sequence joins TRBV19 and TRBJ1-2, with D maybe TRBD1 (6 bases). The sequencing sample was made of peripheral blood. This receptor was identified in an older man with acute or convalescent COVID-19. The CDR3 sequence: CASSIAGRGSGGYTF. Here the CDR3 DNA reads TGTGCCAGTAGTATTGCGGGCAGGGGATCGGGTGGCTACACCTTC.